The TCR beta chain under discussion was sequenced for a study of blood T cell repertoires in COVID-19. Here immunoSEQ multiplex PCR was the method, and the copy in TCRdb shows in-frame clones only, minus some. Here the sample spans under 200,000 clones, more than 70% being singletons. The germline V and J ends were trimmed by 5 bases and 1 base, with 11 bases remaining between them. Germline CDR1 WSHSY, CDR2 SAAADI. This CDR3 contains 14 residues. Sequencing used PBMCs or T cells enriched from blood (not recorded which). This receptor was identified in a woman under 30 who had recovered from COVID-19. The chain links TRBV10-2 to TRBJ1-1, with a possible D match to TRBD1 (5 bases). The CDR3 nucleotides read TGCGCCAGCAGTTCCTCGGGGGGGAACACTGAAGCTTTCTTT. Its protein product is CASSSSGGNTEAFF.